Listed here are 27 T cell receptor beta chains from one sample, sequenced in a study of blood T cell repertoires in COVID-19. The data were produced by immunoSEQ multiplex PCR, yet TCRdb's version contains in-frame clones alone and is incomplete. This sample carries 250,000 to 300,000 clones, around 90% of them seen once, and the ten largest clones take more than 8.5%. Sample: peripheral blood. The receptors originated from a woman in her seventies with COVID-19, enrolled during active disease.

This rearrangement joins TRBV18 to TRBJ2-7; D is perhaps TRBD2 (6 bases). The CDR3 spans 14 residues. Germline V lookup: CDR1 KGHSH, CDR2 LQKENI. V was cut by 3 bases and J by 2 bases, with 11 bases left in between. CDR3 region: CASSPLGGTYEQYF. CDR3 DNA: TGTGCCAGCTCACCCCTCGGAGGGACCTACGAGCAGTACTTC.

This clone appeared a few times. J is TRBJ2-7 and V is TRBV30, with TRBD1 matching over 11 bases. J lost 0 bases, V lost 6 bases, and 7 bases had no gene match. Germline CDR1 reads GTSNPN; CDR2 reads SVGIG (reference sequence). The CDR3 has 15 residues. DNA for the CDR3: TGTGCCTGCAATAAGGGACAGGGGGGCTCCTACGAGCAGTACTTC. It codes for CACNKGQGGSYEQYF. The full variable domain, its missing parts supplied by reference TRBV30 and TRBJ2-7, is SQTIHQWPATLVQPVGSPLSLECTVEGTSNPNLYWYRQAAGRGLQLLFYSVGIGQISSEVPQNLSASRPQDRQFILSSKKLLLSDSGFYLCACNKGQGGSYEQYFGPGTRLTVT.

The chain combines TRBV28 with TRBJ2-7; 8 bases match TRBD2. V was pared by 6 bases and J by 9 bases, with 4 bases of the junction left unmatched. From germline, CDR1 is MDHEN and CDR2 SYDVKM. This CDR3 contains 11 residues. The CDR3 sequence is CASSPGGAQYF. In nucleotides, the CDR3 is TGTGCCAGCAGCCCCGGGGGGGCGCAGTACTTC.

The J gene is TRBJ2-7, the V gene TRBV12-5; D perhaps matches TRBD1 (6 bases). V dropped 4 bases and J dropped 1 base, with 11 bases sitting between them. The V gene's germline CDR1 is LGHNT and CDR2 FRNRAP. CDR3 length: 14 residues. CDR3 amino acids: CASGYGQRSYEQYF. The CDR3 DNA is TGTGCTAGTGGTTACGGACAGAGATCCTACGAGCAGTACTTC. The entire variable domain, with the rest obtained from reference TRBV12-5 and TRBJ2-7, is as follows: DARVTQTPRHKVTEMGQEVTMRCQPILGHNTVFWYRQTMMQGLELLAYFRNRAPLDDSGMPKDRFSAEMPDATLATLKIQPSEPRDSAVYFCASGYGQRSYEQYFGPGTRLTVT.

In this sample, this clone turned up a few times. This chain uses TRBV6-2 or TRBV6-3 with TRBJ1-5; D gene uncertain. The V gene's germline CDR1 is MNHEY and CDR2 SVGEGT. V was cut by 0 bases and J by 0 bases, with 6 bases left in between. There are 15 residues in the CDR3. The CDR3: CASSYSAASNQPQHF. CDR3 coding DNA: TGTGCCAGCAGTTACTCCGCGGCTAGCAATCAGCCCCAGCATTTT.

The DNA for the CDR3 is TGTGCCAGCAGTGCATTACCGGGAGGTACCTACGAGCAGTACTTC. This codes for CASSALPGGTYEQYF. The rearrangement links TRBV6-2 or TRBV6-3 to TRBJ2-7, with 7 bases identical to TRBD2. This CDR3 has 15 residues. The germline V gene encodes CDR1 MNHEY and CDR2 SVGEGT. V lost 5 bases and J lost 2; bases outside the gene matches: 9.

The V and J genes are TRBV18 and TRBJ1-1, with 9 bases that match TRBD1. CDR3 length: 14 residues. The trim removed 5 bases at V and 3 bases at J, leaving 4 bases unmatched. Germline CDR1 and CDR2: KGHSH and LQKENI. CDR3 loop: CASSVQGADTEAFF. The CDR3 region has the DNA TGTGCCAGCTCAGTACAGGGGGCAGACACTGAAGCTTTCTTT.

This chain joins TRBV29-1 and TRBJ1-1; maybe TRBD1 (5 bases). The V gene's germline CDR1 is SQVTM and CDR2 ANQGSEA. There are 12 residues in the CDR3. CDR3 DNA sequence: TGCGGAGTCGCAGGGAAAGACATAGAAGCTTTCTTT. Its translation: CGVAGKDIEAFF.

The chain uses TRBV2 and TRBJ2-5; D may be TRBD1 (5 bases). V was cut by 4 bases and J by 5 bases, with 14 bases left in between. Germline CDR1 reads SNHLY; CDR2 reads FYNNEI. This CDR3 region has 14 residues. The CDR3 sequence is CASSGVTVGETQYF. CDR3 DNA sequence: TGTGCCAGCAGTGGTGTGACAGTGGGGGAGACCCAGTACTTC.

As concerns this clone: This specimen includes other DNA sequences encoding the same CDR3. Here the CDR3 reads CASSTSSYEQYF. DNA of the CDR3: TGTGCCAGCTCAACCAGCTCCTACGAGCAGTACTTC. The genes are TRBV18 and TRBJ2-7; D gene uncertain. Per the germline V gene, CDR1 is KGHSH and CDR2 is LQKENI. The CDR3 runs 12 residues. V was shortened by 5 bases and J by 0 bases, with 5 bases between the two germline ends. Variable domain in full (rest from reference TRBV18 and TRBJ2-7): NAGVMQNPRHLVRRRGQEARLRCSPMKGHSHVYWYRQLPEEGLKFMVYLQKENIIDESGMPKERFSAEFPKEGPSILRIQQVVRGDSAAYFCASSTSSYEQYFGPGTRLTVT.

This clone was seen more than once but under ten times. The same CDR3 arises from other DNA sequences in this sample as well. CDR3 region: CASSLADEQYF. The DNA of the CDR3 is TGTGCCAGCAGCCTGGCCGACGAGCAGTACTTC. This chain uses TRBV3-1 (or the pseudogene TRBV3-2) with TRBJ2-7, with D unclear. Trimming removed 4 bases from V and 5 bases from J, with 6 bases in between. CDR3 length: 11 amino acids. Looked up from germline, CDR1 is LGHDT and CDR2 is YNNKEL (reference sequence).

The CDR3: CASSAPGTSGTGELFF. In DNA form, the CDR3 reads TGTGCCAGCAGCGCGCCCGGGACTAGCGGCACCGGGGAGCTGTTTTTT. V and J are TRBV9 and TRBJ2-2, with 11 bases that match TRBD2. Germline CDR1 and CDR2: SGDLS and YYNGEE. The V gene end was trimmed by 3 bases and the J gene end by 4 bases; junction bases not matched to a gene: 5. The CDR3 length is 16 residues.

The CDR3 region has the DNA TGTGCCATCAGTAACCCTACCCTCGGGGAGGGCAATCAGCCCCAGCATTTT. This encodes CAISNPTLGEGNQPQHF. The rearrangement links TRBV10-3 to TRBJ1-5; no clear D. Germline V gene lookup returns CDR1 ENHRY and CDR2 SYGVKD. The CDR3 sequence is 17 residues long. Deletions cut 5 bases from V and 2 bases from J, with 19 bases between.

The chain carries TRBV4-2 and TRBJ2-1; possible D gene TRBD1, 5 bases. CDR3 length: 14 residues. The V gene's germline CDR1 is LGHNA and CDR2 YNFKEQ. Trimming stripped 1 base from V and 8 bases from J, with 12 bases between. The CDR3 loop is CASSQGGSIHEQFF. The CDR3 coding sequence is TGTGCCAGCAGCCAAGGGGGCAGTATCCATGAGCAGTTCTTC.

The V and J genes are TRBV6-4 and TRBJ1-3; 8 nucleotides align to TRBD1. V dropped 8 bases and J dropped 0; count of bases not matched to a gene: 6. CDR3 length equals 15 residues. Germline V CDR1 and CDR2: MRHNA, SNTAGT. The CDR3 sequence: CASRRTGPSGNTIYF. As DNA, the CDR3 is TGTGCCAGCCGCAGGACAGGGCCCTCTGGAAACACCATATATTTT.

The chain recombines TRBV28 with TRBJ1-1; the D is unclear. This CDR3 contains 14 residues. The V and J ends lost 6 bases and 3 bases respectively, with 14 bases between them. Germline-derived CDR1 and CDR2 are MDHEN and SYDVKM. CDR3 DNA sequence: TGTGCCAGCAGGCAACCTACTGAGTACACTGAAGCTTTCTTT. This sequence encodes CASRQPTEYTEAFF.

V usage is TRBV27 and J usage is TRBJ1-6; a weak D match, TRBD1 (6 bases). Trimming took off 5 bases at V and 8 bases at J, with 13 bases between the two ends. The germline CDR1 and CDR2 sequences are MNHEY and SMNVEV (reference sequence). The CDR3 length is 14 residues. CDR3 nucleotides: TGTGCCAGCAGTCCAATCTGGACAGATTCACCCCTCCACTTT. Encoded protein: CASSPIWTDSPLHF.

The chain carries TRBV27 and TRBJ1-3; a weak D match, TRBD1 (5 bases). The CDR3 length is 15 residues. Germline V CDR1 and CDR2: MNHEY, SMNVEV (reference sequence). Trimming pared 5 bases from V and 4 bases from J, leaving 15 bases between. The CDR3 nucleotides read TGTGCCAGCAGTCCCACCGGGACTAGGGGAAACACCATATATTTT. Translation: CASSPTGTRGNTIYF.

The J gene is TRBJ2-2, the V gene TRBV4-1; D might be TRBD2 (5 bases). V lost 1 base to trimming and J lost 2 bases, with 11 bases between them. The germline CDR1 and CDR2 sequences are MGHRA and YSYEKL. The CDR3 extends over 16 amino acids. The CDR3 DNA sequence: TGCGCCAGCAGCCAAGCCTCCCGGGGTAACACCGGGGAGCTGTTTTTT. Amino acid sequence: CASSQASRGNTGELFF.

The sample holds one count of this clone. Here the CDR3 reads CASRPTGGTNEKLFF. For the CDR3, the DNA is TGCGCCAGCAGGCCTACAGGGGGCACTAATGAAAAACTGTTTTTT. J is TRBJ1-4 and V is TRBV5-1, with TRBD1 matching 9 bases. Germline CDR1 reads SGHRS; CDR2 reads YFSETQ. The trim removed 5 bases at V and 2 bases at J, leaving 4 bases unmatched. This CDR3 region has 15 residues.

The rearrangement links TRBV5-1 to TRBJ2-7, with 9 bases matching TRBD2. The CDR3 is 14 amino acids. Germline V gene data show CDR1 as SGHRS and CDR2 as YFSETQ. The ends lost 4 bases at V and 3 bases at J; junction bases unmatched: 5. CDR3 coding DNA: TGCGCCAGCAGCGTAGCGGGAGAAGGCTACGAGCAGTACTTC. Protein sequence: CASSVAGEGYEQYF.

The rearrangement uses TRBV12-3 or TRBV12-4 and TRBJ1-1, with TRBD1 matching over 7 bases. V was clipped by 6 bases and J by 12 bases; unmatched bases: 7. CDR3 length: 11 amino acids. This CDR3 is CASSQTGRSFF. Written as DNA, the CDR3 is TGTGCCAGCAGCCAGACAGGGCGTTCTTTCTTT.

The chain joins TRBV5-6 to TRBJ1-2, with 7 bases matching TRBD1. J was trimmed by 2 bases and V by 4 bases; bases with no gene match: 5. CDR1 and CDR2 from the germline V gene are SGHDT and YYEEEE. The CDR3 runs to 14 residues. The CDR3 loop is CASSRPTGNYGYTF. In nucleotides, the CDR3 is TGTGCCAGCAGCCGACCGACAGGGAACTATGGCTACACCTTC.

The chain couples TRBV23-1 to TRBJ2-1; D unresolved. TRBV23-1 is annotated as an ORF whose role is uncertain. There are 11 residues in the CDR3. V was cut by 8 bases and J by 4 bases, with 6 bases left in between. The CDR3 bases are TGCGCCAGCCCTCTATACAATGAGCAGTTCTTC. Its protein is CASPLYNEQFF.

The chain uses TRBV28 and TRBJ1-1, with a tentative D call TRBD1 (6 bases). Germline V gives CDR1 MDHEN, CDR2 SYDVKM. Deletions cut 4 bases from V and 1 base from J, with 10 bases between. The CDR3 loop spans 14 amino acids. CDR3 sequence (DNA): TGTGCCAGCAGTTATTACAGGGAGAACACTGAAGCTTTCTTT. As protein: CASSYYRENTEAFF.

The chain recombines TRBV6-1 with TRBJ1-4; 9 nucleotides align to TRBD1. The V gene's germline CDR1 is MNHNS and CDR2 SASEGT. V shed 1 base, J shed 11 bases, and the junction held 8 bases outside the gene matches. The CDR3 has 15 residues. The CDR3 loop reads CASSEGTGDPGKLFF. The CDR3 nucleotides are TGTGCCAGCAGTGAAGGGACAGGGGACCCTGGGAAACTGTTTTTT.

The gene calls are TRBV11-2 and TRBJ2-5; TRBD2 agrees at 8 bases. CDR3 length equals 16 residues. Germline V gene lookup returns CDR1 SGHAT and CDR2 FQNNGV. V was pared by 0 bases and J by 5 bases, with 8 bases of the junction left unmatched. CDR3 DNA sequence: TGTGCCAGCAGCTTAGATCACATGAGCGGGAGTGAGACCCAGTACTTC. Its translation is CASSLDHMSGSETQYF.